Each of the 9 T cell receptor beta chains below was sequenced from the same sample in a study of T cells in Graves' hyperthyroidism and ophthalmopathy. Regions amplified from RNA transcripts were the TCR beta CDR3 regions. A set of HTBI primers served as the primers for a first-round RT-PCR of the TCR CDR3. TCRdb reprocessed the multiplex PCR reads via MiXCR and lists one record per CDR3 protein. Of around 300,000 distinct CDR3 sequences in the sample, 22% were seen once. Sequencing was done on a sample of blood. These receptors were taken from a man in his thirties or forties with Graves' ophthalmopathy.

This clonotype was counted a few times. The rearrangement links TRBV5-1 to TRBJ2-5; a weak D match, TRBD2 (5 bases). CDR3 size: 15 residues. Germline V gene sequence: CDR1 SGHRS, CDR2 YFSETQ. V was shortened by 3 bases and J by 3 bases, with 15 bases between the two germline ends. The CDR3 DNA is TGCGCCAGCAGCTACCCCGGGCCCGGGGAAGAGACCCAGTACTTC. This translates into CASSYPGPGEETQYF.

This clonotype was detected a few times. This chain connects TRBV20-1 to TRBJ2-4; D remains unclear. V was cut by 3 bases and J by 1 base, with 7 bases left in between. The CDR3 is 13 residues long. Germline V CDR1 and CDR2: DFQATT, SNEGSKA (reference sequence). The CDR3 loop is CSASSDAKNIQYF. CDR3 sequence (DNA): TGCAGTGCTAGTTCCGATGCCAAAAACATTCAGTACTTC.

This clonotype is a singleton in its sample. The rearrangement joins TRBV28 to TRBJ2-7, with TRBD2 matching over 11 bases. Unmatched junction bases numbered 18, after V lost 5 bases and J lost 0 bases. CDR1 MDHEN and CDR2 SYDVKM come from the germline V gene. The CDR3 is made up of 20 amino acids. The CDR3 reads CASSALTSGNQPRSSYEQYF. CDR3 in DNA: TGTGCCAGCAGTGCCCTGACTAGCGGGAACCAACCAAGGAGCTCCTACGAGCAGTACTTC.

The rearrangement uses TRBV6-5 and TRBJ2-2; 14 nucleotides match TRBD2. The CDR3 is 21 residues long. Germline V gene data show CDR1 as MNHEY and CDR2 as SVGAGI. The trim removed 2 bases at V and 6 bases at J, leaving 17 bases unmatched. For the CDR3, the DNA is TGTGCCAGCAGTTACCAAGGAGGGACTAGCGGGAGAGTTGTCCTGGCCGGGGAGCTGTTTTTT. Protein sequence: CASSYQGGTSGRVVLAGELFF.

The rearrangement uses TRBV11-2 and TRBJ2-5; possibly TRBD2 for D (6 bases). V was shortened by 1 base and J by 6 bases, with 18 bases between the two germline ends. There are 16 residues in the CDR3. The germline gives CDR1 SGHAT, CDR2 FQNNGV. DNA of the CDR3: TGTGCCAGCAGCTTAGGGGTGGACGCCGGGGGAAAGACCCAGTACTTC. Its protein is CASSLGVDAGGKTQYF.

With regard to this clonotype: One base away lies a much larger clone, so this may be a sequencing read error. This chain uses TRBV20-1 with TRBJ1-1, with TRBD1 matching over 11 bases. Germline V CDR1 and CDR2: DFQATT, SNEGSKA (reference sequence). This CDR3 region has 16 residues. The chain's CDR3 is CSASSPGQGEGTEAYF. DNA for the CDR3: TGCAGTGCTAGTAGCCCGGGACAGGGGGAGGGCACTGAAGCTTACTTT.

About this clonotype: This may stem from a read error, because a much larger clone lies one nucleotide away. The chain recombines TRBV20-1 with TRBJ2-7, with 8 positions matching TRBD2. J gave up 9 bases and V 6 bases, and 16 bases lay outside the gene matches. CDR1 is DFQATT and CDR2 is SNEGSKA in the germline V gene (reference sequence). CDR3 size: 14 residues. CDR3 coding DNA: TGCAGTGCGGCACTCGGCGGGAGGATGAGCGGGCAGTACTTC. This codes for CSAALGGRMSGQYF.

This clonotype was observed at least ten times. The chain has TRBV2 and TRBJ1-1, with no clear D. Trimming left V 3 bases short and J 1 base short, with 12 bases between. Germline CDR1 reads SNHLY; CDR2 reads FYNNEI. The CDR3 has 15 residues. The CDR3: CASSDVGHRNTEAFF. The CDR3 DNA reads as TGTGCCAGCAGTGACGTTGGTCACAGGAACACTGAAGCTTTCTTT.

V is TRBV14 and J is TRBJ1-1; TRBD1 is a possible D gene (5 bases). The CDR3 length is 16 residues. The germline gives CDR1 SGHDN, CDR2 FVKESK. Trimming removed 0 bases from V and 3 bases from J, with 14 bases in between. The DNA for the CDR3 is TGTGCCAGCAGCCAAGAGGGGAGGGGTGGGGACACTGAAGCTTTCTTT. Its protein product is CASSQEGRGGDTEAFF.